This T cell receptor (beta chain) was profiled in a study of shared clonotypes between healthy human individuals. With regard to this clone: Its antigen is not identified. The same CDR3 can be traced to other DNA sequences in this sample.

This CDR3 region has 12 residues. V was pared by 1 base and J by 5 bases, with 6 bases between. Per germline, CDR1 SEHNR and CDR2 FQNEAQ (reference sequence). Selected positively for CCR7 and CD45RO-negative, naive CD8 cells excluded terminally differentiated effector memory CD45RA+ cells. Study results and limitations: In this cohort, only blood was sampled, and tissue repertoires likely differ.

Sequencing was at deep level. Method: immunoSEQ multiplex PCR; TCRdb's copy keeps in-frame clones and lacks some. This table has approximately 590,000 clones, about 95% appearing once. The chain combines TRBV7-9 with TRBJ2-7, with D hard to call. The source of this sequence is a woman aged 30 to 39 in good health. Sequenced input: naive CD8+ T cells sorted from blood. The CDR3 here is CASSLGSHEQYF. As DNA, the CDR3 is TGTGCCAGCAGCTTAGGGAGCCACGAGCAGTACTTC.